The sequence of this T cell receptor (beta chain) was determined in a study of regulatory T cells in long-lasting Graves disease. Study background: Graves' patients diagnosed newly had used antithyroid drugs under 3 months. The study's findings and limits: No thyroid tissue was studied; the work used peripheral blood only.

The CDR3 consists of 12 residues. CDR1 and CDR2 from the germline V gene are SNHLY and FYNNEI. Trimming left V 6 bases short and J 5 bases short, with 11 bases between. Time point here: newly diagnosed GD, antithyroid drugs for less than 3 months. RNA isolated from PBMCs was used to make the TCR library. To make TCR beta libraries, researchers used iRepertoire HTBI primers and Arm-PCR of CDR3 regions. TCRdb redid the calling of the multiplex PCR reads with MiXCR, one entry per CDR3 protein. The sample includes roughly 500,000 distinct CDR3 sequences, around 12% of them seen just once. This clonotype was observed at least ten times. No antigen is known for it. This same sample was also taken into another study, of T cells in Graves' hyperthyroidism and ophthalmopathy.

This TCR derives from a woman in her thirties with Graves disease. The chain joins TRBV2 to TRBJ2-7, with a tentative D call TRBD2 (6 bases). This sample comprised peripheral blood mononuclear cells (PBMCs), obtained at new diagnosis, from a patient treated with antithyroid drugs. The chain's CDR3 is CASSMSGHEQYF. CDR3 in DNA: TGTGCCAGCAGCATGAGCGGGCACGAGCAGTACTTC.